These 9 T cell receptor beta chains came from one sample sequenced in a study of cytomegalovirus exposure and HLA in healthy donors. The protocol was immunoSEQ multiplex PCR, while the TCRdb copy is restricted to in-frame clones and leaves out a portion. This sample has about 160,000 clones; more than 70% occur once, and the top ten carry about 10%. Sequencing input: PBMCs. Every receptor here comes from a man aged 25-45 years in good health and CMV-seropositive.

The V and J genes are TRBV10-3 and TRBJ1-1; TRBD1 agrees at 9 bases. Trimming removed 7 bases from V and 0 bases from J; junction bases left unmatched: 21. This CDR3 is 20 amino acids long. The germline gives CDR1 ENHRY, CDR2 SYGVKD. CDR3 DNA: TGTGCCATCAAATCAATAGGTCCCGGGACAGGGAAAAAAATGAACACTGAAGCTTTCTTT. Protein: CAIKSIGPGTGKKMNTEAFF.

J is TRBJ1-2 and V is TRBV27; weak D call: TRBD1 (6 bases). This CDR3 comprises 15 residues. Germline lookup yields CDR1 MNHEY and CDR2 SMNVEV (reference sequence). Trimming stripped 7 bases from V and 2 bases from J, with 17 bases between. For the CDR3, the DNA is TGTGCCAGCACCTCAGGCGGGGGCAGGAACTATGGCTACACCTTC. It codes for CASTSGGGRNYGYTF.

J is TRBJ2-1 and V is TRBV9, with D tentatively TRBD1 (6 bases). From germline, CDR1 is SGDLS and CDR2 YYNGEE. The CDR3 totals 17 residues. Trimming left V 0 bases short and J 4 bases short, with 17 bases between. The CDR3 loop reads CASSVEALEGGYNEQFF. CDR3 bases: TGTGCCAGCAGCGTAGAGGCGCTAGAAGGGGGTTACAATGAGCAGTTCTTC.

The V and J genes are TRBV5-6 and TRBJ2-1, with D possibly matching TRBD2 (6 bases). Trimming left V 4 bases short and J 8 bases short, with 19 bases between. Per the germline V gene, CDR1 is SGHDT and CDR2 is YYEEEE. The CDR3 runs 15 residues. Here the CDR3 DNA reads TGTGCCAGCAGCCTGCTCGCGGGAAGGATCGATGAGCAGTTCTTC. As protein: CASSLLAGRIDEQFF.

The sample holds a few counts of this clone. The chain links TRBV5-1 to TRBJ1-2; TRBD1 matches 8 bases. The CDR3 length is 14 residues. V lost 0 bases and J lost 7; bases outside the gene matches: 5. The germline V gene encodes CDR1 SGHRS and CDR2 YFSETQ. The CDR3 loop reads CASSLAQGAFGYTF. The CDR3 nucleotides are TGCGCCAGCAGCTTGGCCCAGGGGGCGTTTGGCTACACCTTC.

The chain has TRBV11-2 and TRBJ1-1; D is possibly TRBD1 (5 bases). The CDR3 consists of 14 residues. Deletions cut 4 bases from V and 11 bases from J, with 20 bases between. The germline CDR1 and CDR2 sequences are SGHAT and FQNNGV. Here the CDR3 DNA reads TGTGCCAGCAGCTCAGAGGGACTCCGTGAGTCGGCTTTCTTT. Its translation is CASSSEGLRESAFF.

The J gene is TRBJ2-5, the V gene TRBV9; the match to TRBD2 covers 8 bases. The CDR3 is made up of 14 amino acids. After removal of 3 bases from V and 5 bases from J, the junction contained 6 bases not matched to a gene. Germline values: CDR1 SGDLS, CDR2 YYNGEE. In nucleotides, the CDR3 is TGTGCCAGCAGCGGGGGACTAGTGCGGGAGACCCAGTACTTC. Residues: CASSGGLVRETQYF.

This clone was detected once. The rearrangement links TRBV4-3 to TRBJ2-5; the D gene is possibly TRBD1 (6 bases). Trimming left V 3 bases short and J 2 bases short, with 13 bases between. The germline CDR1 and CDR2 sequences are LGHNA and YSLEER. This CDR3 is 15 amino acids long. CDR3 in DNA: TGCGCCAGCAGCCAGCTCTGGGGGCTGCAAGAGACCCAGTACTTC. Translation: CASSQLWGLQETQYF.

V is TRBV7-2 and J is TRBJ1-2; D may be TRBD1 (5 bases). The CDR3 is 15 amino acids. Trimming removed 1 base at V and 6 bases at J, with 15 bases between. Germline V gives CDR1 SGHTA, CDR2 FQGNSA. The CDR3 coding sequence is TGTGCCAGCAGCTTAGTCACAGGAAGGGGTGATGGCTACACCTTC. Protein: CASSLVTGRGDGYTF.